This T cell receptor (beta chain) was sequenced in a study of blood T cells in healthy people across ages (dated by TCRdb to about 2015). The study in broad terms: Template switching captured roughly one uniquely barcoded TCR beta cDNA molecule per two T cells in model experiments. Age-related changes in TCR beta repertoire diversity were measured in the study by deep sequencing normalized with unique cDNA molecular identifiers. The donors were split into four age groups: young (average around 15 years), middle-aged (about 40), aged (more than 60) and long-lived (over 75). To avoid experimental bias, donors of different ages were randomly spread across the sequencing lanes. Two additional independent replicas of 1 million unique cDNA reads from the same blood draw were analyzed for two donors (one aged 18 to 30 and one aged 80 or older).

Libraries came from 5' RACE. Sequencing took place on an Illumina HiSeq 2500. A second PCR of roughly 6 to 11 cycles was run with a J-beta primer mix and a sample-barcoded 5' primer. A template-switch 5' adaptor carrying 12 random nucleotides introduced a unique molecular identifier onto each TCR beta cDNA molecule. Each sample yielded at least 2.5 million CDR3-containing paired-end reads. First-strand cDNA synthesis was performed from all RNA using the Mint cDNA synthesis kit, with priming by a TRBC-specific oligonucleotide. All cDNA was treated with uracil-DNA glycosylase and then went through a first 18-cycle PCR with the universal primers M1SS and BC2_uni_R. As for the original processing: For normalization, 1 million high-quality reads, each with a distinct molecular identifier, were randomly selected from each sample. Instead of being binned into consensus sequences, reads that shared molecular identifiers were thrown out. MiTCR, with a Q25 quality threshold and the strictest error-elimination algorithm, was used for CDR3 identification, clonotype clustering and error correction. A nonparametric unseen species model using Euler transformation provided a lower-bound estimate of total TCR beta diversity. TCRdb ran its own pipeline on the public reads, namely fastp trimming at Q25 and MiXCR clone calling, and kept in-frame beta chains. One record per CDR3 amino acid sequence lists the most common genes and DNA. The authors' filters were not applied to this entry. For this sample there are 800,000 to 950,000 distinct CDR3 sequences; approximately 49% appear just once. Roughly an eighth of the sample is in the top ten clones.

As encoded in the germline V gene (reference sequence), CDR1 is DFQATT while CDR2 is SNEGSKA. From the cysteine up to the phenylalanine, the CDR3 has a length of 13 residues. Solely the CDR3 DNA is kept, with 39 bases framed from the first base. After removal of 2 bases from V and 7 bases from J, the junction retains 7 bases not matched to a gene. On the study overall, not on this receptor specifically: Estimates of total diversity based on one million sequenced T cells were regarded as lower bounds and as underestimates. The CMV infection status of donors was not known, potentially confounding age-related changes in expanded clonotypes. The percentage of naive T cells measured by flow cytometry correlated strongly with observed TCR beta diversity. Compared with the aged group, the long-lived group had more naive CD4+ T cells, fewer expanded clones and increased TCR diversity, suggesting age selection. Since profiling was done on bulk unsorted PBMCs, naive and antigen-experienced compartments could not be conclusively compared. As age increased, observed TCR beta diversity per million T cells dropped in a roughly linear way, and a significant reduction was already evident by age approximately 40.

Donors were 30 to 45 systemically healthy Caucasian individuals from Russia aged roughly 6 to 95 years. Each donor gave about 9.8 milliliters of peripheral blood, drawn into EDTA-treated Vacutainer tubes. Ficoll-Paque density-gradient centrifugation was used to isolate PBMCs, with at least 7 million obtained per sample. Total RNA was extracted from PBMCs with Trizol reagent, with at least 5 micrograms obtained per sample. The percentages of naive CD45RAhigh/CD27high T cells were determined by flow cytometry on a PBMC aliquot from every donor. To note about this clonotype: The target of this receptor is not known. No quality values exist for individual bases; no much larger clone is one base distant.

The sequencing input was blood. The chain couples TRBV20-1 to TRBJ2-7, with 8 bases aligning to TRBD1. The receptor was derived from a man aged 25 to 45 in good health. The DNA sequence is given as TGCAGTGCTAGACGGGACAGGCGCCTTGAGCAGTACTTC. This is translated as CSARRDRRLEQYF.